This T cell receptor beta chain comes out of a study of T cells in Graves' hyperthyroidism and ophthalmopathy. In the study overall: Peripheral blood was collected at initial diagnosis, before any treatment.

Broader study findings: In validation, the model predicted ophthalmopathy. These predictions came a median about 6.5 months before onset.

Researchers took RNA transcripts and amplified the TCR beta CDR3 regions from them. The TCR CDR3 was amplified in a first-round RT-PCR using the HTBI primer set. From the multiplex PCR reads, TCRdb called clonotypes with MiXCR, one entry per CDR3 protein. The sample yields some 800,000 distinct CDR3 sequences, 38% seen once. The PBMCs had their origin in 10 ml of fresh peripheral blood. V lost 3 bases and J lost 8, with 8 bases in between. There are 12 residues in the CDR3. The germline V gene encodes CDR1 SNHLY and CDR2 FYNNEI. About this clonotype: Its antigen is unidentified.

The chain recombines TRBV2 with TRBJ2-1; D gene uncertain. Input material: blood. The TCR sequence derives from a man aged 18 to 29 with Graves' hyperthyroidism. The CDR3 loop is CASSDRFDEQFF. The CDR3 nucleotides are TGTGCCAGCAGTGACAGGTTCGATGAGCAGTTCTTC.